One T cell receptor (beta chain) is described in this entry. As yet, its antigen is unknown. The data were obtained in a study of T cells in Graves' hyperthyroidism and ophthalmopathy. Study as a whole: Upon initial diagnosis and before any treatment, peripheral blood was collected.

Study results and limitations: Blood also contained most expanded thyroid clonotypes above 0.001.

J was trimmed by 0 bases and V by 3 bases; bases with no gene match: 15. There are 21 residues in the CDR3. Amplified TCR beta CDR3 regions came from RNA transcripts. In the first-round RT-PCR of the TCR CDR3, the HTBI primer set was used. TCRdb used MiXCR to reprocess the multiplex PCR reads, holding one entry per CDR3 protein. The table records some 370,000 distinct CDR3 sequences, over 12% of them present only once. Individuals with ophthalmopathy presented a Clinical Activity Score of at least 3, a NOSPECS grade of at least 4 and a duration under 3 months. PBMCs stemmed from approximately 9.1 ml fresh peripheral blood.

V and J are TRBV12-3 or TRBV12-4 and TRBJ2-6, with 9 bases aligning to TRBD1. The sample comprised blood. This clonotype was sampled from a middle-aged man with Graves' ophthalmopathy. The CDR3 coding sequence is TGTGCCAGCAGTTTTATTCGATATCGGGGGACAGGGTCCTCTGGGGCCAACGTCCTGACTTTC. Translating it yields CASSFIRYRGTGSSGANVLTF.